Below are 21 T cell receptor beta chains sequenced from a single sample in a study of spatial heterogeneity in lung cancer. The time point: blood at routine non-recurrence follow-up after resection. Sequencing was performed on whole RNA extracted from tumor and nontumor lung tissue, or from frozen PBMC, and the material was left unsorted. TCRdb reanalysed the 5' RACE reads using MiXCR and keeps one entry per CDR3 protein. The table records 50,000 to 60,000 distinct CDR3 sequences, around 6.7% of them present only once. Sequenced here: PBMCs, sampled at follow-up. The source is a female donor with early-stage non-small cell lung cancer.

This clonotype was seen ten or more times. The rearrangement links TRBV2 to TRBJ2-2, with D possibly matching TRBD2 (5 bases). The CDR3 sequence is 13 residues long. Trimming took off 7 bases at V and 4 bases at J, with 10 bases between the two ends. CDR1 and CDR2 from the germline V gene are SNHLY and FYNNEI. Written as DNA, the CDR3 is TGTGCCAGCACAGTTGGAGGCACCGGGGAGCTGTTTTTT. This translates into CASTVGGTGELFF.

J is TRBJ1-1 and V is TRBV6-2 or TRBV6-3; tentatively, D is TRBD1 (5 bases). Germline V gives CDR1 MNHEY, CDR2 SVGEGT. This CDR3 region has 13 residues. V gave up 8 bases and J gave up 3 bases, with 13 bases separating them. The CDR3 sequence is CASAEDNYTEAFF. In nucleotides, the CDR3 is TGTGCCAGCGCGGAGGACAATTACACTGAAGCTTTCTTT.

This clonotype was counted a few times. This chain uses TRBV7-2 with TRBJ2-2; a weak D match, TRBD2 (5 bases). Trimming took 5 bases from V and 5 from J, leaving 12 bases between them. The CDR3 contains 14 residues. The germline gives CDR1 SGHTA, CDR2 FQGNSA. CDR3 in DNA: TGTGCCAGCAGCCCCCAAGGGAGAACCGGGGAGCTGTTTTTT. It translates to CASSPQGRTGELFF.

This clonotype was recorded at least ten times. The chain couples TRBV5-1 to TRBJ1-1; D unclear. Germline-derived CDR1 and CDR2 are SGHRS and YFSETQ. The CDR3 is made up of 14 amino acids. Between the trimmed V and J ends, which lost 5 bases and 0 bases, there was a span of 11 bases. The chain's CDR3 is CASRLRGLNTEAFF. The CDR3 nucleotides are TGCGCCAGCAGGTTGCGAGGGTTGAACACTGAAGCTTTCTTT.

This clonotype appeared a few times. The chain joins TRBV5-5 to TRBJ1-1; D unclear. The CDR3 is made up of 12 amino acids. The V gene lost 1 base and the J gene lost 6 bases, with 7 bases spanning the gap. CDR1 is SGHKS and CDR2 is YYEKEE in the germline V gene (reference sequence). DNA of the CDR3: TGTGCCAGCAGCTTGTATGGGCCTGAAGCTTTCTTT. This gives the protein CASSLYGPEAFF.

This clonotype was recorded many times. The gene calls are TRBV4-1 and TRBJ2-5; 10 nucleotides align to TRBD2. The CDR3 spans 18 residues. CDR1 MGHRA and CDR2 YSYEKL come from the germline V gene. The V gene end was trimmed by 2 bases and the J gene end by 0 bases; junction bases not matched to a gene: 9. The CDR3 region has the DNA TGCGCCAGCAGCCAACGAAAAGAGCGGGGGGGCTACCAAGAGACCCAGTACTTC. It encodes CASSQRKERGGYQETQYF.

This clonotype appeared many times. The chain employs TRBV7-3 and TRBJ2-5; 11 bases line up with TRBD2. The CDR3 has 15 residues. V was clipped by 5 bases and J by 1 base; unmatched bases: 3. Germline loops: CDR1 SGHTA, CDR2 FQGTGA. The CDR3 here is CASSRLAGSQETQYF. As DNA, the CDR3 is TGTGCCAGCAGCCGACTAGCGGGGTCCCAAGAGACCCAGTACTTC.

V gene TRBV4-1 combines with J gene TRBJ2-3; D may match TRBD1 or TRBD2 (5 bases each). Trimming pared 0 bases from V and 3 bases from J, leaving 13 bases between. Germline CDR1 and CDR2: MGHRA and YSYEKL. The CDR3 contains 16 residues. The chain's CDR3 is CASSQDRGVRTDTQYF. The DNA of the CDR3 is TGCGCCAGCAGCCAAGATAGGGGAGTGAGGACAGATACGCAGTATTTT.

The count of this clonotype is one. The chain couples TRBV20-1 to TRBJ2-1; TRBD2 aligns across 10 bases. The trim removed 6 bases at V and 6 bases at J, leaving 5 bases unmatched. The CDR3 sequence is 13 residues long. Germline-derived CDR1 and CDR2 are DFQATT and SNEGSKA (reference sequence). The chain's CDR3 is CSAQRGGPNEQFF. The DNA of the CDR3 is TGCAGTGCCCAGCGGGGGGGCCCCAATGAGCAGTTCTTC.

This clonotype was seen more than once but under ten times. The chain uses TRBV5-6 and TRBJ2-3; TRBD2 is a possible D gene (6 bases). CDR1 SGHDT and CDR2 YYEEEE come from the germline V gene. The V and J ends lost 2 bases and 2 bases respectively, with 12 bases between them. This CDR3 has 15 amino acids. CDR3 nucleotide sequence: TGTGCCAGCAGCTTCGGGAGCCCCTACACAGATACGCAGTATTTT. Translation: CASSFGSPYTDTQYF.

This clonotype occurred many times. This rearrangement joins TRBV29-1 to TRBJ2-7; D remains ambiguous. The CDR3 is made up of 12 amino acids. With 4 bases removed from V and 1 base from J, the gap between germline ends came to 8 bases. CDR1 is SQVTM and CDR2 is ANQGSEA in the germline V gene. The CDR3 nucleotides are TGCAGCGTTGTGCCAGGTTCCTACGAGCAGTACTTC. Translating it yields CSVVPGSYEQYF.

This clonotype was detected only a few times. V gene TRBV25-1 combines with J gene TRBJ2-7, with 8 nucleotides matching TRBD1. The CDR3 spans 11 residues. Germline V gene sequence: CDR1 MGHDK, CDR2 SYGVNS. Trimming at V came to 7 bases and at J to 11 bases, leaving 7 bases not matched to a gene. The CDR3 here is CASTPQDREYF. DNA for the CDR3: TGTGCCAGCACTCCCCAGGACAGGGAGTACTTC.

This clonotype was recorded a few times. The CDR3 is CASSFRGRASNQPQHF. The CDR3 DNA is TGTGCCAGCAGTTTCAGGGGCAGGGCTAGCAATCAGCCCCAGCATTTT. This rearrangement joins TRBV27 to TRBJ1-5; a weak D match, TRBD1 (6 bases). The CDR3 runs 16 residues. Between the trimmed V and J ends, which lost 3 bases and 0 bases, there was a span of 12 bases. From germline, CDR1 is MNHEY and CDR2 SMNVEV (reference sequence).

This clonotype was observed at least ten times. The genes are TRBV4-1 and TRBJ1-3; D perhaps matches TRBD1 (6 bases). Germline values: CDR1 MGHRA, CDR2 YSYEKL. The CDR3 is made up of 16 amino acids. Trimming pared 1 base from V and 5 bases from J, leaving 15 bases between. CDR3 coding DNA: TGCGCCAGCAGCCAAGTTTTTCGGGGGCGAAGAAACACCATATATTTT. Translated, it gives CASSQVFRGRRNTIYF.

V usage is TRBV20-1 and J usage is TRBJ2-6; D might be TRBD1 (7 bases). This CDR3 has 16 amino acids. V was cut by 0 bases and J by 0 bases, with 9 bases left in between. The germline V gene encodes CDR1 DFQATT and CDR2 SNEGSKA (reference sequence). The CDR3 is CSARDQGGSGANVLTF. CDR3 nucleotides: TGCAGTGCTAGAGATCAGGGGGGCTCTGGGGCCAACGTCCTGACTTTC.

This clonotype was observed at least ten times. The V and J genes are TRBV7-9 and TRBJ2-5; the D is unclear. This CDR3 region has 12 residues. The V gene lost 4 bases and the J gene lost 5 bases, with 8 bases spanning the gap. CDR1 SEHNR and CDR2 FQNEAQ come from the germline V gene (reference sequence). CDR3 loop: CASSSSLETQYF. CDR3 sequence (DNA): TGTGCCAGCAGCTCCTCCCTGGAGACCCAGTACTTC.

This clonotype has ten or more counts. The V gene is TRBV5-1, the J gene TRBJ1-1, with unresolved D. The CDR3 is made up of 14 amino acids. CDR1 is SGHRS, CDR2 YFSETQ, per germline. The ends were cut back, 2 bases at V and 0 bases at J, with 8 bases in the middle. The CDR3 coding sequence is TGCGCCAGCAGCTTCGAGGATATGAACACTGAAGCTTTCTTT. Amino acids: CASSFEDMNTEAFF.

Of note for this clonotype: Lacking the conserved final phenylalanine or tryptophan, this CDR3 likely reflects a read error. The chain combines TRBV3-1 with TRBJ2-3; TRBD2 aligns across 9 bases. Losses at the gene ends were 3 bases for V and 0 bases for J; bases not matched to a gene: 19. The CDR3 runs to 21 residues. Germline values: CDR1 LGHDT, CDR2 YNNKEL (reference sequence). The CDR3 reads CASSQGFEGLAGIPSTDTQYL. For the CDR3, the DNA is TGTGCCAGCAGCCAGGGCTTCGAAGGGCTAGCGGGGATCCCTAGCACAGATACGCAGTATCTT.

This clonotype was found many times. V is TRBV6-6 and J is TRBJ2-2, with TRBD2 matching over 9 bases. V lost 7 bases to trimming and J lost 0 bases; unmatched junction nucleotides: 12. The CDR3 is 18 amino acids. Germline-derived CDR1 and CDR2 are MNHNY and SVGAGI (reference sequence). CDR3 coding DNA: TGTGCCAGCAAGGTCCAAGCGGGGGGCCCTCCGAACACCGGGGAGCTGTTTTTT. This sequence encodes CASKVQAGGPPNTGELFF.

This clonotype was detected ten times or more. The chain links TRBV5-1 to TRBJ1-5, with unresolved D. V dropped 0 bases and J dropped 11 bases, with 21 bases sitting between them. The germline V gene has CDR1 SGHRS and CDR2 YFSETQ. The CDR3 length is 16 residues. The CDR3: CASSLGGSATSEAQHF. The CDR3 DNA reads TGCGCCAGCAGCTTGGGGGGTTCAGCCACCTCGGAAGCCCAGCATTTT.

This clonotype has more than one count but fewer than ten. The chain employs TRBV7-9 and TRBJ1-1; D gene uncertain. This CDR3 has 12 residues. Germline V gene sequence: CDR1 SEHNR, CDR2 FQNEAQ (reference sequence). For the CDR3, the DNA is TGTGCTGAACGGAGGGTCAACACTGAAGCTTTCTTT. Translating gives CAERRVNTEAFF.